This TCR beta chain was identified during a study of T cell responses to AZD1222 COVID-19 vaccine. Notes on the study in general: Among spike-specific TCRs, nearly half reportedly target unmutated variant regions. The sample set comprised mostly white British donors with more females, and clonal diversity was possibly underestimated. Repertoire collection took place solely once the T cell response had peaked.

Between the trimmed V and J ends, which lost 3 bases and 8 bases, there was a span of 13 bases. This CDR3 spans 13 amino acids. With regard to this clone: The antigen is undetermined.

Method: immunoSEQ multiplex PCR; TCRdb's copy keeps in-frame clones and lacks some. The profile shows tens of thousands of clones, 87% of them singletons. This receptor was identified in an adult who received the AZD1222 COVID-19 vaccine. The rearrangement links TRBV12-3 or TRBV12-4 to TRBJ1-2, with D unresolved. Sample: peripheral blood, taken 28 days after the second AZD1222 dose. Here the CDR3 reads CASSFNFPGGYTF. The DNA of the CDR3 is TGTGCCAGCAGTTTTAATTTTCCGGGAGGCTACACCTTC.